A selection of T cell receptor beta chains follows, all from one sample in a study of blood T cell repertoires in COVID-19. Sequencing used immunoSEQ multiplex PCR; TCRdb keeps in-frame clones, though not all of them. The repertoire consists of around 370,000 clones, with around 90% occurring once and the leading ten covering about 1.2%. Sequences were obtained from PBMCs or T cells enriched from blood (not recorded which). Every receptor here comes from a woman between 18 and 29 years old who had recovered from COVID-19. Both conserved end residues are trimmed from each CDR3. The order of the fields is J gene, V gene, CDR3 protein.

j_call: TRBJ2-1; v_call: TRBV3-1/TRBV3-2; cdr3_aa: ASSPGQGIEQF
j_call: TRBJ1-5; v_call: TRBV7-9; cdr3_aa: ASSLQGEQPQPQH
j_call: TRBJ1-3; v_call: TRBV5-1; cdr3_aa: ASSYGNTIY
j_call: TRBJ2-2; v_call: TRBV7-9; cdr3_aa: ASSRTPFAGEDTGELF
j_call: TRBJ1-5; v_call: TRBV9; cdr3_aa: ASSVGPGSSNQPQH
j_call: TRBJ2-5; v_call: TRBV10-2; cdr3_aa: ATTRGLAGPQETQY
j_call: TRBJ1-4; v_call: TRBV6-6; cdr3_aa: ASSYSGHREKLF
j_call: TRBJ2-7; v_call: TRBV6-5; cdr3_aa: ASRSQESSYEQY
j_call: TRBJ1-2; v_call: TRBV6-5; cdr3_aa: ASSYSPGTGGYT
j_call: TRBJ1-1; v_call: TRBV7-9; cdr3_aa: ASSFGTGSDTEAF
j_call: TRBJ2-1; v_call: TRBV30; cdr3_aa: AWGDINNEQF
j_call: TRBJ2-3; v_call: TRBV11-2; cdr3_aa: ASSPGLALRSDTQY
j_call: TRBJ1-6; v_call: TRBV9; cdr3_aa: ASSVETQGYSNSPLH
j_call: TRBJ2-1; v_call: TRBV27; cdr3_aa: ASSLFSGGYNEQF
j_call: TRBJ1-2; v_call: TRBV30; cdr3_aa: AWRIDSFYGYT
j_call: TRBJ2-7; v_call: TRBV7-6; cdr3_aa: ASSAGSLAGGPFGEQY
j_call: TRBJ2-3; v_call: TRBV7-9; cdr3_aa: ASSSLAGTDTQY
j_call: TRBJ2-7; v_call: TRBV4-1; cdr3_aa: ASSPILAGEQY
j_call: TRBJ1-1; v_call: TRBV4-3; cdr3_aa: ASSQDSGPAEAF